Listed below are T cell receptor beta chains from one sample, sequenced in a study of blood T cells in healthy people across ages. MiXCR, applied by TCRdb to the 5' RACE reads, yields one record per CDR3 protein. The sample has 1.5 million or so distinct CDR3 sequences; less than 45% are singletons. The sequenced sample consisted of blood. The receptors come from a young woman in good health. Both conserved end residues are part of each CDR3. D genes are given only for firm matches. Not all rows give a size; the values are once, few, many and, for expanded clones, a class.

abundance	d_gene	v_gene	j_gene	CDR3aa	CDR3nt
NA	TRBD1	TRBV7-2	TRBJ2-5	CASSSVGGQVEQYF	TGTGCCAGCAGCTCCGTCGGGGGACAGGTTGAGCAGTACTTC
NA	NA	TRBV11-2	TRBJ2-7	CASSLGLGQEIQYF	TGTGCCAGCAGCTTAGGGCTAGGCCAAGAGATCCAGTACTTC
NA	NA	TRBV20-1	TRBJ2-6	CSASPRANVLTF	TGCAGTGCTAGCCCCAGGGCCAACGTCCTGACTTTC
NA	NA	TRBV28	TRBJ1-2	CASSTQGYGGYTF	TGTGCCAGCAGTACTCAGGGTTACGGTGGCTACACCTTC
few	NA	TRBV4-3	TRBJ1-1	CASSQDARGTEAFF	TGCGCCAGCAGCCAAGATGCCAGGGGTACTGAAGCTTTCTTT
NA	NA	TRBV11-2	TRBJ2-3	CASSLVGRRATDTQYF	TGTGCCAGCAGCTTAGTGGGCAGACGTGCCACAGATACGCAGTATTTT
NA	TRBD2	TRBV5-1	TRBJ2-7	CASSLGISGSHEQYF	TGCGCCAGCAGCTTGGGGATTAGCGGGAGCCACGAGCAGTACTTC
NA	TRBD1	TRBV20-1	TRBJ1-2	CSARGGGGISYGYTF	TGCAGTGCTAGAGGGGGAGGGGGCATCTCTTATGGCTACACCTTC
NA	TRBD1	TRBV5-6	TRBJ2-3	CASSLQGAATDTQYF	TGTGCCAGCAGCCTGCAGGGGGCGGCCACAGATACGCAGTATTTT
NA	TRBD1	TRBV7-8	TRBJ1-5	CASSLGTGNYQPQHF	TGTGCCAGCAGCTTAGGGACAGGGAACTATCAGCCCCAGCATTTT
NA	TRBD2	TRBV29-1	TRBJ2-1	CSAPTSGATNSYNEQFF	TGCAGCGCCCCAACTAGCGGGGCTACGAACTCCTACAATGAGCAGTTCTTC
NA	TRBD2	TRBV20-1	TRBJ2-1	CSAREPGLASFERFF	TGCAGTGCTAGAGAGCCGGGACTAGCTTCATTTGAGCGGTTCTTC
NA	NA	TRBV21-1	TRBJ2-2	CASSKGGGTYTGELFF	TGTGCCAGCAGCAAAGGAGGGGGGACCTACACCGGGGAGCTGTTTTTT
few	TRBD1	TRBV20-1	TRBJ2-7	CSASGQIYEQYF	TGCAGTGCATCGGGACAGATCTACGAGCAGTACTTC
few	NA	TRBV2	TRBJ2-1	CASQSHRGEQFF	TGTGCCAGCCAATCCCACCGCGGCGAGCAGTTCTTC
few	TRBD1	TRBV11-2	TRBJ2-3	CASRVAGGPDTQYF	TGTGCCAGCAGGGTCGCAGGGGGTCCAGATACGCAGTATTTT
NA	NA	TRBV9	TRBJ1-6	CASSVATGVASPLHF	TGTGCCAGCAGCGTAGCTACGGGTGTCGCTTCACCCCTCCACTTT
NA	TRBD1	TRBV4-2	TRBJ2-1	CAGSTLYRGSYNEQFF	TGTGCCGGCAGCACCCTCTACAGGGGCTCCTACAATGAGCAGTTCTTC
NA	NA	TRBV27	TRBJ1-6	CASRQFNSPLHF	TGTGCCAGCCGACAGTTTAATTCACCCCTCCACTTT
NA	NA	TRBV12-3/TRBV12-4	TRBJ1-1	CASSSIPPTEAFF	TGTGCCAGCAGTAGTATTCCCCCGACTGAAGCTTTCTTT
few	NA	TRBV20-1	TRBJ1-2	CSASSKGVGQAGYTF	TGCAGTGCTAGCTCAAAGGGGGTAGGCCAGGCTGGCTACACCTTC
few	NA	TRBV25-1	TRBJ1-2	CASSEAPFIYGYTF	TGTGCCAGCAGTGAGGCTCCCTTTATCTATGGCTACACCTTC
many	NA	TRBV7-2	TRBJ2-7	CASSLVAGASYEQYF	TGTGCCAGCAGCTTAGTGGCGGGGGCCTCCTACGAGCAGTACTTC
NA	NA	TRBV20-1	TRBJ1-5	CSARGGSHSNQPQHF	TGCAGTGCTAGGGGGGGCTCCCATAGCAATCAGCCCCAGCATTTT